The sequence of this T cell receptor beta chain was determined in a study of glioma-infiltrating T cells after dendritic cell vaccination. Regarding time point: after dendritic cell vaccination, including at tumor progression/relapse. Input was roughly 2.2 ug genomic DNA, or all available if less. The primer mix had 60 V beta and 13 J beta primers. Clones were read by immunoSEQ multiplex PCR, and TCRdb kept only the in-frame ones, dropping some. In the table there are roughly 100,000 clones, roughly 89% of which are singletons. Worth noting for this clone: Its antigen remains unidentified.

Study outcomes and limitations: Few patients contributed both blood and tumor specimens.

V dropped 4 bases and J dropped 13; count of bases not matched to a gene: 13. Germline V gene sequence: CDR1 GTSNPN, CDR2 SVGIG (reference sequence). The CDR3 is 13 residues long. Specimen: blood, collected after dendritic cell vaccination. The receptor comes from a human donor with glioblastoma. The chain joins TRBV30 to TRBJ2-1; 7 positions agree with TRBD2. The CDR3 reads CAWKTTGTKGQFF. The CDR3 bases are TGTGCCTGGAAGACAACCGGGACTAAGGGACAGTTCTTC.